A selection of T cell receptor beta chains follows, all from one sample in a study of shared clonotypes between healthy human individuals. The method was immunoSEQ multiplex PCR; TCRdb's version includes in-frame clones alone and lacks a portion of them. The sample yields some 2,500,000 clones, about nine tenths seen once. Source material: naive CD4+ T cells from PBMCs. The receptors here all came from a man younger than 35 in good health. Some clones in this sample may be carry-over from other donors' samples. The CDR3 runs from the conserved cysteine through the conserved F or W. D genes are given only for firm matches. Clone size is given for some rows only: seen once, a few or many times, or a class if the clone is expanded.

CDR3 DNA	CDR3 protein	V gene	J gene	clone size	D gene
TGTGCCAGCAGCGCTCCTCTAGCGGGAGAATTGGAGACCCAGTACTTC	CASSAPLAGELETQYF	TRBV7-9	TRBJ2-5	once	TRBD2
TGCGCCAGCAAAACGGGGCTGACGTGGGAAAACATTCAGTACTTC	CASKTGLTWENIQYF	TRBV5-1	TRBJ2-4	.	.
TGCGCCAGCAGCCCCGGGACTAGCGGAAACAATGAGCAGTTCTTC	CASSPGTSGNNEQFF	TRBV5-1	TRBJ2-1	.	TRBD2
TGTGCCAGCAGCCTCCGGGGGGGAAATGGCTACACCTTC	CASSLRGGNGYTF	TRBV27	TRBJ1-2	.	.
TGTGCCAGCAGGACTGCGTCGGCCAGCACAGATACGCAGTATTTT	CASRTASASTDTQYF	TRBV5-4	TRBJ2-3	once	.
TGTGCCAGCAGCTTGGGCCAGTACGAGCAGTACTTC	CASSLGQYEQYF	TRBV7-6	TRBJ2-7	.	.
TGCGCCAGCAGCTACACCGCAGTGACTAGCGGGAGAACCGGGGAGCTGTTTTTT	CASSYTAVTSGRTGELFF	TRBV5-1	TRBJ2-2	.	TRBD2
TGTGCCAGCAGTTCTAGCGGGGAAAAAGATACGCAGTATTTT	CASSSSGEKDTQYF	TRBV28	TRBJ2-3	.	TRBD2
TGTGCCAGCGCAGAAACAGGGGGCGATCAGCCCCAGCATTTT	CASAETGGDQPQHF	TRBV6-5	TRBJ1-5	.	TRBD1
TGTGCCAGCAGTTTGCGGCTAGCGGGAGTAACTAGCACAGATACGCAGTATTTT	CASSLRLAGVTSTDTQYF	TRBV28	TRBJ2-3	.	TRBD2
TGTGCCAGCAGTTATTCAGTGAACACTGAAGCTTTCTTT	CASSYSVNTEAFF	TRBV28	TRBJ1-1	.	.
TGTGCCAGCACCAAGAACACGCCTGGAAACACCATATATTTT	CASTKNTPGNTIYF	TRBV6-5	TRBJ1-3	once	.
TGTGCCAGCAGCTCGATCGCTTTTAAGATCGATGGCTACACCTTC	CASSSIAFKIDGYTF	TRBV7-9	TRBJ1-2	.	.
TGTGCCAGCAGCTGGGGGGCCTTGGGCTCTGGGGCCAACGTCCTGACTTTC	CASSWGALGSGANVLTF	TRBV5-5	TRBJ2-6	.	.
TGTGCCAGCAGAACCGGGACAGGTGTCTATGGCTACACCTTC	CASRTGTGVYGYTF	TRBV5-4	TRBJ1-2	.	TRBD1
TGTGCCTGGAGTCCAAAGGGGAATCAGCCCCAGCATTTT	CAWSPKGNQPQHF	TRBV30	TRBJ1-5	few	.
TGTGCCTGGAGTTTCGCTCAGGGTTTCTACGAGCAGTACTTC	CAWSFAQGFYEQYF	TRBV30	TRBJ2-7	.	.
TGTGCCAGTAGTACAGGGGTCGAGCAGTACTTC	CASSTGVEQYF	TRBV19	TRBJ2-7	.	.
TGTGCCAGCAGCTTTAGACGAGGGGGACAGGGAGTATGGGAGACCCAGTACTTC	CASSFRRGGQGVWETQYF	TRBV5-4	TRBJ2-5	.	TRBD1
TGTGCCTCTACTAGGGGGAGCTCCTACAATGAGCAGTTCTTC	CASTRGSSYNEQFF	TRBV30	TRBJ2-1	.	.
TGTGCCAGCAGAATGGGGGGCTCTGGGGCCAACGTCCTGACTTTC	CASRMGGSGANVLTF	TRBV28	TRBJ2-6	.	.
TGTGCCAGCAGTTGGCAGGGGAAGGGGAGCAATCAGCCCCAGCATTTT	CASSWQGKGSNQPQHF	TRBV7-8	TRBJ1-5	.	.